This TCR beta chain was sequenced in a study of Ad26.COV2.S vaccination and SARS-CoV-2 variants. Study details: COV1001, an Ad26.COV2.S trial, supplied this vaccine-arm donor. The authors gave Ad26.COV2.S intramuscularly, either once or twice 56 days apart.

V gave up 5 bases and J gave up 0 bases; unmatched junction bases: 3. Germline V gives CDR1 LNHDA, CDR2 SQIVND (reference sequence). The CDR3 runs 14 residues. Generated by immunoSEQ multiplex PCR, the TCRdb table keeps only in-frame clones and is missing some. In the table there are some 340,000 clones, around 85% of which are singletons. Treatment specified: roughly 18 received Ad26.COV2.S at low or high dose, single or two shots; several received placebo; per-sample allocation not given. Sample collection was performed on day 63 after the first vaccine or placebo injection. Wuhan-strain spike was delivered by a replication-incompetent Ad26 vector.

The V call is TRBV19, the J call TRBJ1-1; 7 nucleotides align to TRBD1. This receptor was taken from a person between 18 and 59 years old who received the Ad26.COV2.S COVID-19 vaccine or a placebo. The specimen was peripheral blood, collected in a trial of Ad26.COV2.S vaccine versus placebo. Written as DNA, the CDR3 is TGTGCCAGTAGTGGGACAGTCTTGAACACTGAAGCTTTCTTT. Its protein is CASSGTVLNTEAFF.